This T cell receptor beta chain comes out of a study of blood T cell repertoires in COVID-19. Trimming removed 1 base from V and 2 bases from J, with 9 bases in between. Germline loops: CDR1 SGHRS, CDR2 YFSETQ. This CDR3 has 15 residues. Only in-frame clones appear in the TCRdb table, and some are missing; sequencing was by immunoSEQ multiplex PCR. The profile covers hundreds of thousands of clones, with 75% to 95% appearing a single time and approximately 2% taken by the ten largest. The receptor's source is a woman aged 18-29 years who had recovered from COVID-19. The V call is TRBV5-1, the J call TRBJ1-4; tentative D call: TRBD1 (5 bases). Sequencing input: PBMCs or T cells enriched from blood (not recorded which). As DNA, the CDR3 is TGCGCCAGCAGCTTGTCCAGGGCCACTAATGAAAAACTGTTTTTT. Its translation: CASSLSRATNEKLFF.